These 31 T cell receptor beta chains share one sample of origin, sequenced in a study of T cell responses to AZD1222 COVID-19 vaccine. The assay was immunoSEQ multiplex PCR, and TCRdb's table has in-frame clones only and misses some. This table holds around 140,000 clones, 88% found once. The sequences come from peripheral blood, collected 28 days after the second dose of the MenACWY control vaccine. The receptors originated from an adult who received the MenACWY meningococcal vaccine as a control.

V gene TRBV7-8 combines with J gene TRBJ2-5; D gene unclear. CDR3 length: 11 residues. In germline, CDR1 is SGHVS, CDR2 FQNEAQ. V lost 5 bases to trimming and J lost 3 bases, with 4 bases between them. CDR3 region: CASSVEETQYF. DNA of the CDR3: TGTGCCAGCAGCGTAGAAGAGACCCAGTACTTC.

The CDR3 coding sequence is TGTGCCAGCAGCCCGCCCGTGGGACAGGGGGCCTATCAGCCCCAGCATTTT. Translated: CASSPPVGQGAYQPQHF. The chain employs TRBV4-2 and TRBJ1-5, with TRBD1 identical over 12 bases. Germline V lookup: CDR1 LGHNA, CDR2 YNFKEQ. The CDR3 has 17 residues. The junction had 9 bases not matched to a gene; V was cut back by 4 bases and J by 5 bases.

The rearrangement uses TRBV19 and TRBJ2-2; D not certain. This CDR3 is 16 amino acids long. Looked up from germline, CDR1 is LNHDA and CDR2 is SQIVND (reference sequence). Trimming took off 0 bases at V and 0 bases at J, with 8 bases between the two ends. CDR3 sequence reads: CASSIDRYANTGELFF. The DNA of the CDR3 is TGTGCCAGTAGTATAGACCGTTACGCGAACACCGGGGAGCTGTTTTTT.

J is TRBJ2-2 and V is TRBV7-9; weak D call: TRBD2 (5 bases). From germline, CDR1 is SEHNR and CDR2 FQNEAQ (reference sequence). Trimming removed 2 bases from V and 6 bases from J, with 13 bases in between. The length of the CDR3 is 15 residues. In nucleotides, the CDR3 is TGTGCCAGCAGCTTATCTCGTTTGAGGGCCGGGGAGCTGTTTTTT. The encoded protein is CASSLSRLRAGELFF.

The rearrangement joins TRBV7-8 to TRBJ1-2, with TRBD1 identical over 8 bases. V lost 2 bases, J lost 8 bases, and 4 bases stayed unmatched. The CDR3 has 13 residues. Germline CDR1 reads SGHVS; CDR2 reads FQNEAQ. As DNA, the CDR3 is TGTGCCAGCAGCTTACAGGACAGGGCAGGCTACACCTTC. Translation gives CASSLQDRAGYTF. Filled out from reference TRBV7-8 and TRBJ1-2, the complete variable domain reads GAGVSQSPRYKVAKRGQDVALRCDPISGHVSLFWYQQALGQGPEFLTYFQNEAQLDKSGLPSDRFFAERPEGSVSTLKIQRTQQEDSAVYLCASSLQDRAGYTFGSGTRLTVV.

For the CDR3, the DNA is TGTGCCAGCAGCCAAGCTCTTCAGAACACTGAAGCTTTCTTT. This gives the protein CASSQALQNTEAFF. V gene TRBV14 combines with J gene TRBJ1-1; no firm D call. CDR1 and CDR2 (germline): SGHDN, FVKESK. V lost 1 base, J lost 1 base, and 7 bases lay in between. The CDR3 length is 14 residues.

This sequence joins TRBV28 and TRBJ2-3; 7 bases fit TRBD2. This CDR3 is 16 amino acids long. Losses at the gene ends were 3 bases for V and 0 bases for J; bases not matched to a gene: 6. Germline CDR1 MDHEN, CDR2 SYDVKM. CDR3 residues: CASSFRSGSSTDTQYF. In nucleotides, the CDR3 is TGTGCCAGCAGTTTTCGTAGCGGGTCTAGCACAGATACGCAGTATTTT.

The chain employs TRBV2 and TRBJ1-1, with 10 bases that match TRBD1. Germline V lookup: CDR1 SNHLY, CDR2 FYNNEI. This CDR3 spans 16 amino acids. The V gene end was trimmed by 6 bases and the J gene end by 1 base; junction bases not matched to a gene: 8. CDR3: CASSGDRGTKNTEAFF. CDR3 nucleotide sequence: TGTGCCAGCAGCGGGGACAGGGGAACTAAGAACACTGAAGCTTTCTTT.

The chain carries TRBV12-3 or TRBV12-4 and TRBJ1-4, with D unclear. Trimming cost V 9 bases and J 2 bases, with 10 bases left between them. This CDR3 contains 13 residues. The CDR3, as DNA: TGTGCCAGTAGACGCGTCACTAATGAAAAACTGTTTTTT. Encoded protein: CASRRVTNEKLFF.

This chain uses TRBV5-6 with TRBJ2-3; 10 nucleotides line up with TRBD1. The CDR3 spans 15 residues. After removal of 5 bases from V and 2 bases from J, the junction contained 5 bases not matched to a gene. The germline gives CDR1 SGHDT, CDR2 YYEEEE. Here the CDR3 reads CASSDGTGVTDTQYF. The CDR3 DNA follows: TGTGCCAGCAGTGACGGGACAGGGGTCACAGATACGCAGTATTTT.

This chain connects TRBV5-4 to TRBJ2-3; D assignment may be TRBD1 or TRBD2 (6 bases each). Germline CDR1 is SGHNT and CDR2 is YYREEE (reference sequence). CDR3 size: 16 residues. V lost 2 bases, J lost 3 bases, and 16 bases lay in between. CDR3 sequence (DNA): TGTGCCAGCAGCTTTGGCCACGGGGGCGGGACAGATACGCAGTATTTT. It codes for CASSFGHGGGTDTQYF.

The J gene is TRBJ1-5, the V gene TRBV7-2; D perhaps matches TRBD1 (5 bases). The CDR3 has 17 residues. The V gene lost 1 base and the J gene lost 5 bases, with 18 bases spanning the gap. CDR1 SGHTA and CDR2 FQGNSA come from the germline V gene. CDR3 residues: CASSLVGVSGRDQPQHF. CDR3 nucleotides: TGTGCCAGCAGCTTAGTAGGGGTATCGGGAAGGGATCAGCCCCAGCATTTT.

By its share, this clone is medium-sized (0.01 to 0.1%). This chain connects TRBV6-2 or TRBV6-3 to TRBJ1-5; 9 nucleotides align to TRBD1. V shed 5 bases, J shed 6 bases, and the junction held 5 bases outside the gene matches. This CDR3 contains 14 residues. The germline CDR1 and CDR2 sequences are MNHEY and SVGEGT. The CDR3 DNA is TGTGCCAGCAGTAGCGGGACAGGGACTCAGCCCCAGCATTTT. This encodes CASSSGTGTQPQHF.

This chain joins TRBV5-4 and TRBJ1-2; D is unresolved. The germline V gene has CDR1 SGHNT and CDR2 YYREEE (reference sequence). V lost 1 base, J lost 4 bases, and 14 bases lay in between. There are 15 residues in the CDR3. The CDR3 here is CASSLSRGTFYGYTF. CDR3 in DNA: TGTGCCAGCAGCTTGTCGCGAGGAACCTTCTATGGCTACACCTTC.

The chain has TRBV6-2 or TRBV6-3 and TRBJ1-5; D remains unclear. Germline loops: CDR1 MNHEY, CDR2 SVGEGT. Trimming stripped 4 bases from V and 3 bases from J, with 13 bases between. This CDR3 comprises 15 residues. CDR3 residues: CASSLYGDYNQPQHF. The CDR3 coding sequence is TGTGCCAGCAGTTTGTACGGTGACTACAATCAGCCCCAGCATTTT.

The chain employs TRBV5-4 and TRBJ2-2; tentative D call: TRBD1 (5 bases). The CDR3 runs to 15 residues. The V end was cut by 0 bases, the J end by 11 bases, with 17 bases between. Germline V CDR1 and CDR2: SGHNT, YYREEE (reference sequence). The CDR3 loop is CASSLVPARTGELFF. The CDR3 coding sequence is TGTGCCAGCAGCTTGGTACCGGCCCGAACAGGAGAGCTGTTTTTT.

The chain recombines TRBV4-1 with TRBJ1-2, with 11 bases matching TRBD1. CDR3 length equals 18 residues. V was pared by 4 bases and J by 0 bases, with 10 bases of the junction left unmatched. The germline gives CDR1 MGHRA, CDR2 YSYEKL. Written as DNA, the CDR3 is TGCGCCAGCAGCCCCTCAGGGGGACAGGGGGTGTCTAACTATGGCTACACCTTC. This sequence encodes CASSPSGGQGVSNYGYTF.

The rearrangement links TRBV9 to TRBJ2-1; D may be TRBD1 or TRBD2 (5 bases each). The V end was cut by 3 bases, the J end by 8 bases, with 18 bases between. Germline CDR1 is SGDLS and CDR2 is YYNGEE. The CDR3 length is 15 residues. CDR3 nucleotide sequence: TGTGCCAGCAGCGCCCGGGACGGCGCCCTGGATGAGCAGTTCTTC. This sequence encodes CASSARDGALDEQFF.

This CDR3 is CASSGLGIIGNQPQHF. CDR3 DNA sequence: TGTGCCAGCAGTGGTTTGGGGATTATAGGCAATCAGCCCCAGCATTTT. This sequence joins TRBV2 and TRBJ1-5; D is undetermined. This CDR3 spans 16 amino acids. The germline CDR1 and CDR2 sequences are SNHLY and FYNNEI. The V end was cut by 4 bases, the J end by 2 bases, with 15 bases between.

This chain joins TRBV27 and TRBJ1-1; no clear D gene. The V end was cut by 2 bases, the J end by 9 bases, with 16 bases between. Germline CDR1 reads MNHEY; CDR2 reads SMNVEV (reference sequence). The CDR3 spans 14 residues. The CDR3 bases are TGTGCCAGCAGTTTACGTCAGGTTCCGAATAAAGCTTTCTTT. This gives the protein CASSLRQVPNKAFF.

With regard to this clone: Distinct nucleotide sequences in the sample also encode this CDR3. CDR3 loop: CASSIDRGTEAFF. Here the CDR3 DNA reads TGTGCCAGTAGTATTGACAGGGGCACTGAAGCTTTCTTT. The chain is built from TRBV19 and TRBJ1-1; 8 bases align to TRBD1. The germline V gene encodes CDR1 LNHDA and CDR2 SQIVND (reference sequence). There are 13 residues in the CDR3. The V gene end was trimmed by 3 bases and the J gene end by 4 bases; junction bases not matched to a gene: 1.

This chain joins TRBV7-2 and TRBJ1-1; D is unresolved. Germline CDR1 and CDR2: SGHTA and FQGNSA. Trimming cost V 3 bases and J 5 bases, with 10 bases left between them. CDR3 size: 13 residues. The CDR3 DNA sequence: TGTGCCAGCAGCTTGCCGCCGGCTACTGAAGCTTTCTTT. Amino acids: CASSLPPATEAFF.

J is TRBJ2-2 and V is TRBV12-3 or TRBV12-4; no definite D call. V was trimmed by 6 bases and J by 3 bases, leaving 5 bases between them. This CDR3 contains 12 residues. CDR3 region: CASRRDTGELFF. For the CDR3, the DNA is TGTGCCAGCAGACGCGACACCGGGGAGCTGTTTTTT.

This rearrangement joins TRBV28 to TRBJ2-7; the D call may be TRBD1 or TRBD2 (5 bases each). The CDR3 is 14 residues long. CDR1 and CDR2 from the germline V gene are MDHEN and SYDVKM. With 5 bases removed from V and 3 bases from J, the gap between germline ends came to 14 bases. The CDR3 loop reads CASSPEWGNYEQYF. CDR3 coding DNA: TGTGCCAGCAGTCCCGAGTGGGGGAACTACGAGCAGTACTTC.

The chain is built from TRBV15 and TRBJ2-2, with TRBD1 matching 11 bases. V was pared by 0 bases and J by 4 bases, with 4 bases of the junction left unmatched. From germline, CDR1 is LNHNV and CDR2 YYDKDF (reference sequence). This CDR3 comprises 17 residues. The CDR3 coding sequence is TGTGCCACCAGCAGAGATAAGGGACAGGGGGGCACCGGGGAGCTGTTTTTT. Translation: CATSRDKGQGGTGELFF.

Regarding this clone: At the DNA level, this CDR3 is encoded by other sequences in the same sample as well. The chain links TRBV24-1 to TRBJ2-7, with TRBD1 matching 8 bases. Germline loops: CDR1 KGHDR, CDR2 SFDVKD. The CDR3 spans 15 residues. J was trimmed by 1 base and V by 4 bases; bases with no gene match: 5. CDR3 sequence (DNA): TGTGCCACCAGTGACCCCGGGACAGGTTCCTACGAGCAGTACTTC. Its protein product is CATSDPGTGSYEQYF.

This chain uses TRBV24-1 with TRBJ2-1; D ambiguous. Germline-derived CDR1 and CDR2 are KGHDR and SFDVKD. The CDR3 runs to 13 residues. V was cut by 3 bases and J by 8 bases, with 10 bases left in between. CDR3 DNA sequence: TGTGCCACCAGTGATCACGACCGGGATGAGCAGTTCTTC. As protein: CATSDHDRDEQFF.

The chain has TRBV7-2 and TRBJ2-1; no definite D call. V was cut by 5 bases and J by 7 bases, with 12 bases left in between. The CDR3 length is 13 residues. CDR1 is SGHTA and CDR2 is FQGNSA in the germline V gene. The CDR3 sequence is CASSGNSKNEQFF. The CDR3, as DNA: TGTGCCAGCAGCGGTAATAGTAAGAATGAGCAGTTCTTC.

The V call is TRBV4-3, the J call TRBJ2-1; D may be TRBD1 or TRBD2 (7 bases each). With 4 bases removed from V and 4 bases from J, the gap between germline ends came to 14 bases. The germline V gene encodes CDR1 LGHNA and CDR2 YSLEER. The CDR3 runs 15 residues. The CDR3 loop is CASSLPRGGYNEQFF. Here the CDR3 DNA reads TGCGCCAGCAGCCTTCCCAGGGGGGGGTACAATGAGCAGTTCTTC.

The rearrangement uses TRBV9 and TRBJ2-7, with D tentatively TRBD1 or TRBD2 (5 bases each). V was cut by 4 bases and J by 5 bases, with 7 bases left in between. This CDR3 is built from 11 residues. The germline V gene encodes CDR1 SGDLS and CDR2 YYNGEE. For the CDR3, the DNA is TGTGCCAGCAGCCGAGGGGACGAGCAGTACTTC. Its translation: CASSRGDEQYF.

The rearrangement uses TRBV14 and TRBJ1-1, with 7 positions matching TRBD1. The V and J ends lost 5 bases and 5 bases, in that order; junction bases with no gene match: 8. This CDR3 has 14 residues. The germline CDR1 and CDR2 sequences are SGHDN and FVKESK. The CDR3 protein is CASSTWTGGTEAFF. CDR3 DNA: TGTGCCAGCAGCACCTGGACAGGCGGTACTGAAGCTTTCTTT.